This T cell receptor (beta chain) was observed in a study of T cell responses to AZD1222 COVID-19 vaccine. In the study overall: Second-dose recipients at about 4 or about 12 weeks were treated as one pooled group. Study-wide points: Spike as a whole was targeted by vaccine-associated CD4 TCRs, dominant at 160-218 and 743-854. Samples come after the peak T cell response, not at day 14. Most donors were white British, females outnumbered males, and clonal diversity was possibly underestimated.

Germline V gives CDR1 SEHNR, CDR2 FQNEAQ (reference sequence). V lost 2 bases to trimming and J lost 3 bases, with 8 bases between them. The CDR3 has 14 amino acids. This table comes from immunoSEQ multiplex PCR, and its TCRdb copy is limited to in-frame clones, with some not included. The repertoire holds 55,000 to 65,000 clones, roughly 85% seen once, with roughly 16% in the top ten. With regard to this clone: No antigen is known for it.

The chain has TRBV7-9 and TRBJ2-1, with D perhaps being TRBD1 or TRBD2 (6 bases each). Sequenced here: peripheral blood, sampled on day 0 of AZD1222 vaccination. The sequence derives from an adult in good health. For the CDR3, the DNA is TGTGCCAGCAGCTTAAGGGGGGTCTACAATGAGCAGTTCTTC. Protein: CASSLRGVYNEQFF.